This T cell receptor beta chain was sequenced in a study of blood T cells in healthy people across ages. A second PCR, run for about 7 to 11 cycles, used a sample-barcoded 5' primer plus a J-beta primer mix. TCRdb independently ran MiXCR on the 5' RACE reads; one entry per CDR3 protein. The profile shows roughly 1.4 million distinct CDR3 sequences, roughly 64% of them singletons. Losses at the gene ends were 3 bases for V and 11 bases for J; bases not matched to a gene: 17. The CDR3 sequence is 17 residues long. Germline CDR1 reads ENHRY; CDR2 reads SYGVKD. Material: blood. The TCR comes from a man in his late teens or twenties in good health. The chain combines TRBV10-3 with TRBJ2-5, with TRBD2 matching over 11 bases. The CDR3 sequence: CAISETGGPSGRNEQYF. The CDR3 bases are TGTGCCATCAGTGAAACAGGGGGGCCTAGCGGGAGGAATGAGCAGTACTTC.